The T cell receptor (beta chain) described here comes from a study of T-cell reconstitution after alpha-beta-depleted transplantation in children. TCRbeta library construction was performed incorporating unique molecular identifiers. TCRdb re-called the PCR reads with MiXCR, one entry per CDR3 protein. Among over 200,000 distinct CDR3 sequences listed, 8% to 9.5% were seen once. CDR3 size: 15 residues. Trimming took off 1 base at V and 4 bases at J, with 11 bases between the two ends. This clonotype was recorded many times. The sequence derives from a human donor who donated a stem cell graft to a child with acute lymphoblastic leukemia. The chain uses TRBV12-3 or TRBV12-4 and TRBJ1-5, with no clear D. This specimen was PBMCs from the stem cell graft donor, taken from the stem cell graft. The chain's CDR3 is CASSLVSAQNQPQHF. As DNA, the CDR3 is TGTGCCAGCAGTTTAGTCAGCGCACAAAATCAGCCCCAGCATTTT.